This entry describes one T cell receptor (beta chain). The antigen remains unidentified. The record originates from a study of T-cell reconstitution after alpha-beta-depleted transplantation in children. Study-wide results and limits: Surviving thymic progenitors and recipient T cells were the source of high TCRbeta diversity at day 60 in some patients. Newly generated T cells supplied most T-cell counts and diversity one year post-transplant. Reportedly, only several hundred clones from non-depleted graft cells drove alpha-beta T-cell counts at about two months.

It was with unique molecular identifiers that the TCRbeta library was prepared. TCRdb analysed the PCR reads with MiXCR anew, one entry per CDR3 protein. The data show under 750,000 distinct CDR3 sequences, more than 20% seen once. CDR3 length equals 14 residues. Looked up from germline, CDR1 is SEHNR and CDR2 is FQNEAQ (reference sequence). Trimming took off 5 bases at V and 2 bases at J, with 7 bases between the two ends. This chain connects TRBV7-9 to TRBJ2-6; D unclear. The clonotype comes from a boy in the first two years of life who had a stem cell transplant for acute myeloid leukemia, so the T cells may come from the graft donor. The material was PBMCs, mostly from graft donor cells, obtained 360 days after TCRalphabeta/CD19-depleted stem cell transplant. The DNA for the CDR3 is TGTGCCAGCAGCGACATGGCTGGGGCCAACGTCCTGACTTTC. Amino acids: CASSDMAGANVLTF.